This T cell receptor beta chain emerged from a study of PD-1 blockade in classical Hodgkin lymphoma (dated by TCRdb to about 2020). Background on the whole study: Nivolumab dosing was 3 mg/kg intravenously every 2 weeks, continuing until either disease progression or unacceptable toxicity. The study used TCR beta sequencing and CyTOF to define a peripheral blood immune signature of response to PD-1 blockade in classical Hodgkin lymphoma.

Genomic DNA was extracted with the Qiagen DNeasy kit from unsorted PBMCs and from negatively selected CD4+ and CD8+ fractions. Amplification of TCR beta CDR3 regions was done by immunoSEQ multiplex PCR with primers that anneal to V and J segments. Amplification bias was minimized using a synthetic immune receptor repertoire, and residual bias was removed computationally after sequencing. In the original analysis: Repertoire diversity was quantified as the Shannon entropy index using custom Python scripts. The unsorted, CD4+ and CD8+ repertoires were each analyzed separately, with the exception of combined analyses, where CD4+ and CD8+ sequences were merged in silico. Clonal expansion was defined as at least a 2-fold frequency increase after treatment relative to C1D1, with a pseudocount of 0.5 for undetected baseline clones. Singleton clones were defined as clones with 0 or 1 copy at C1D1, and non-singleton clones were defined as clones with 2 or more copies. By matching protein sequences in sorted samples from the same patient, clones expanded in unsorted samples were annotated as CD4+, CD8+ or unknown. Diversity changes from C1D1 to C4D1 were tested in paired samples using Wilcoxon tests. The table was pulled from immuneACCESS by TCRdb, which kept in-frame rearrangements only. Such tables lose some clones; where checked, under half of the loss comes from unresolved V genes, and the rest has no known cause. V, J and clone size derive from that table, while D and trimming were established from the DNA sequence. This sample lists roughly 20,000 clones; around 80% were detected once. Together, the top ten hold 40% of the sample.

Study-wide findings and limitations: Baseline diversity similar to that of newly diagnosed patients was observed in trial patients achieving complete response, whereas significantly lower diversity was observed in partial responders and progressors. Lower diversity was observed in patients in whom nivolumab was started less than 1 year after ASCT, and these patients were excluded from later analyses so that confounding by immune reconstitution would be avoided. A significant rise by C4D1 was seen in CD4+ but not CD8+ TCR diversity (p=0.0027 vs p=0.16), with the rise being most apparent in complete responders (p=0.02). The study was restricted to a single clinical trial cohort, and the causes of repertoire differences, possibly disease activity or prior therapy, were left undefined. Baseline TCR diversity was reported as lower in newly diagnosed patients than in healthy donors, and lower still in relapsed/refractory patients.

Trimming takes 5 bases off V and 3 bases off J; junction bases not matched to a gene: 4. Taken from cysteine to phenylalanine, the CDR3 has 15 residues. Of the read, only the CDR3 DNA is kept; its 45 bases are in frame from base 1. CDR1 and CDR2, per the germline V gene (reference sequence), are SGHNT and YYREEE. A word on this clone: Which antigen it targets is not known. No base-level quality is on record; no much larger clone is a single base apart.

Sample time point, as interpreted from the label and publication: cycle 4 day 1 (C4D1), after six to seven weeks of nivolumab. Every trial patient had relapsed following autologous stem cell transplantation, and prior brentuximab vedotin exposure was what differed among cohorts A, B and C. The trial cohort was composed of under 70 patients with relapsed/refractory classical Hodgkin lymphoma, for whom complete response, partial response or progressive disease was recorded as best overall response. In the multi-cohort phase II CheckMate 205 trial, trial patients received single-agent nivolumab. An independent review committee assessed best overall response using the 2007 International Working Group response criteria. Trial PBMCs were collected just before the start of nivolumab (C1D1) and during therapy at cycle 2 day 1 and cycle 4 day 1. Peripheral blood was collected in 8 mL Vacutainer Cell Preparation Tubes, from which PBMCs were isolated by centrifugation and then cryopreserved.

The sequencing used peripheral blood mononuclear cells (PBMCs), collected before the fourth cycle of nivolumab. The source of this sequence is a human donor with classical Hodgkin lymphoma. The rearranged segments are TRBV5-4 and TRBJ2-1; TRBD2 lines up with 11 middle nucleotides. The nucleotide sequence reads TGTGCCAGCAGATCCGGGACTAGCGGCTACAATGAGCAGTTCTTC. Its product reads: CASRSGTSGYNEQFF. Supplemented by the reference TRBV5-4 and TRBJ2-1 proteins around the CDR3, the complete variable domain is ETGVTQSPTHLIKTRGQQVTLRCSSQSGHNTVSWYQQALGQGPQFIFQYYREEENGRGNFPPRFSGLQFPNYSSELNVNALELDDSALYLCASRSGTSGYNEQFFGPGTRLTVL.